The rows below give T cell receptor beta chains drawn from one sample of a study of neurological immune-mediated disorders. TCRdb reanalysed the 5' RACE reads using MiXCR and keeps one entry per CDR3 protein. The table lists about 33,000 distinct CDR3 sequences, around an eighth of them singletons. The source material was PBMCs. The receptors derive from a woman aged 40 to 55 in good health. Both conserved end residues are part of each CDR3. Fields, in order: clone size, J gene, V gene, CDR3 protein. The listing skips clone size in some rows; elsewhere it reads once, few, many or a size class.

few | TRBJ2-1 | TRBV7-9 | CASSSQSSEQFF
many | TRBJ2-7 | TRBV21-1 | CASSKEGRYGGREQYF
many | TRBJ1-2 | TRBV29-1 | CSVYPQGEWGYTF
many | TRBJ1-2 | TRBV29-1 | CSVEDRDLGSNYGYTF
many | TRBJ2-7 | TRBV20-1 | CSAPKTGSASYEQYF
many | TRBJ1-6 | TRBV4-2 | CASSQGDRAMDSPLHF
few | TRBJ2-1 | TRBV7-6 | CASSARLDNEQFF
many | TRBJ2-6 | TRBV10-3 | CAISARGGASSGANVLTF
many | TRBJ2-7 | TRBV14 | CASSHRGDYEQYF
many | TRBJ2-2 | TRBV12-3/TRBV12-4 | CASSPDGGLNTGELFF
many | TRBJ2-1 | TRBV7-2 | CASSLGWGYNEQFF
many | TRBJ2-5 | TRBV2 | CASSDNIRGLGTQYF
many | TRBJ1-1 | TRBV20-1 | CSAQDSSMNTEAFF
many | TRBJ2-2 | TRBV20-1 | CRAGSGELFF
many | TRBJ1-1 | TRBV25-1 | CASSEWNTEAFF
many | TRBJ2-1 | TRBV7-7 | CASSRSGSSYNEQFF
many | TRBJ1-2 | TRBV4-1 | CASSPEGLGYGYTF
many | TRBJ1-1 | TRBV7-9 | CASSLARFGNTEAFF
many | TRBJ1-2 | TRBV5-1 | CASSLGTTGGYTF
- | TRBJ2-5 | TRBV5-1 | CASSLILAGEEETQYF
many | TRBJ2-7 | TRBV11-2 | CASSLRWGGTYEQYF
medium-sized | TRBJ1-1 | TRBV20-1 | CSPDRQNTEAFF
many | TRBJ1-6 | TRBV20-1 | CSALRSTGGDSPLHF
many | TRBJ2-7 | TRBV9 | CASSEGDRPAYEQYF
many | TRBJ2-3 | TRBV6-6 | CASSYRQGGTDTQYF
few | TRBJ2-3 | TRBV20-1 | CSASWGGSTDTQYF
many | TRBJ1-2 | TRBV9 | CASSVGGGKGPSLYGYTF
many | TRBJ1-2 | TRBV3-1 | CASWGSGQGAYGYTF
medium-sized | TRBJ2-7 | TRBV20-1 | CSAEPLAGGSLYEQYF
many | TRBJ1-2 | TRBV20-1 | CSARGLSRDRGGGYTF
many | TRBJ2-3 | TRBV5-1 | CASSLDWDTQYF